This TCR beta chain was profiled in a study of spatial heterogeneity in lung cancer. As for the study in general: Detection consistently captured more beta-chain sequences than alpha-chain sequences. Study-wide results and limits: Expanded tumor TCRs that were ubiquitous appeared in blood more at resection than follow-up.

Time point: sample taken at primary tumor resection. Unsorted whole RNA from tumor, nontumor lung or frozen PBMC underwent sequencing. Around 68 TRACERx patients with early, untreated non-small cell lung cancer donated samples. The germline V gene has CDR1 SGDLS and CDR2 YYNGEE. With V trimmed by 4 bases and J by 11 bases, 12 bases remained unmatched. There are 14 residues in the CDR3. This clonotype was counted between two and nine times. Its antigen is still unknown. TCRdb analysed the 5' RACE reads with MiXCR anew, one entry per CDR3 protein. Of just under 95,000 distinct CDR3 sequences detected, around 12% appear once; the ten largest clones hold just over 40%.

The TCR sequence derives from a male donor with early-stage non-small cell lung cancer. The chain joins TRBV9 to TRBJ1-1; the match to TRBD1 covers 9 bases. The source was PBMCs, collected at surgery. The CDR3 protein is CASSLDRGKSQAFF. As DNA, the CDR3 is TGTGCCAGCAGCCTCGACAGGGGGAAAAGCCAGGCTTTCTTT. Looking up the rest from reference TRBV9 and TRBJ1-1 gives the full variable domain: DSGVTQTPKHLITATGQRVTLRCSPRSGDLSVYWYQQSLDQGLQFLIQYYNGEERAKGNILERFSAQQFPDLHSELNLSSLELGDSALYFCASSLDRGKSQAFFGQGTRLTVV.